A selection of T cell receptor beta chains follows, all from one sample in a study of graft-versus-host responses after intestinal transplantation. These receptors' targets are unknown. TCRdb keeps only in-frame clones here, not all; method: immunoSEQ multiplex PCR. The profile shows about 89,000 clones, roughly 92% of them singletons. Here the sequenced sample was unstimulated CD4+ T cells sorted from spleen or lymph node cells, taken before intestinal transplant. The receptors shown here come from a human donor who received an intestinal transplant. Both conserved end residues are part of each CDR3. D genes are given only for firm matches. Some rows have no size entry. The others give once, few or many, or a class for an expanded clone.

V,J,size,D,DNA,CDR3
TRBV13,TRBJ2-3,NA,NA,TGTGCCAGCAGCTTTGAGGGGAATACGCAGTATTTT,CASSFEGNTQYF
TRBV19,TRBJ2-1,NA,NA,TGTGCCAGTAGTAACCCCCACGGCGGGGGCCTCGGGGAGCAGTTCTTC,CASSNPHGGGLGEQFF
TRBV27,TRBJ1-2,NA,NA,TGTGCCAGCAGTTTCCATCGTCGGGGGGGTGGCTACACCTTC,CASSFHRRGGGYTF
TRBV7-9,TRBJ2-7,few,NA,TGTGCCAGCAGCCGCGGACGGCGCTACGAGCAGTACTTC,CASSRGRRYEQYF
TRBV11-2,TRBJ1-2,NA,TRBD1,TGTGCCAGCAGCCCCCGGGACAGCGCAGCTAACTATGGCTACACCTTC,CASSPRDSAANYGYTF
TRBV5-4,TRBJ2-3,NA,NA,TGTGCCAGCAGCAGTCGACTAGGCACAGATACGCAGTATTTT,CASSSRLGTDTQYF
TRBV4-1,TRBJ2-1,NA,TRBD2,TGCGCCAGCAGGCTCAAGAAAACCACTAGCGGGAGGGCCGGTGAGCAGTTCTTC,CASRLKKTTSGRAGEQFF
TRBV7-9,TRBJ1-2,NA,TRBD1,TGTGCCAGCAGCTCGGACAGGGGGCAAGGCGGCTACACCTTC,CASSSDRGQGGYTF
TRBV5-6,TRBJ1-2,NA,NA,TGTGCCAGCAGCTCGATTTCCGGGACCCTATTTTATGGCTACACCTTC,CASSSISGTLFYGYTF
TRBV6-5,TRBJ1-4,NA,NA,TGTGCCAGCAGTATCGGGAGTGGTGAAAAACTGTTTTTT,CASSIGSGEKLFF
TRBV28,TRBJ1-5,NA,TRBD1,TGTGCCAGCACCTTCCCTCTAGGGACAGGCAATCAGCCCCAGCATTTT,CASTFPLGTGNQPQHF
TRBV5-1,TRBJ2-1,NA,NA,TGCGCCAGCAACCTACGTAGCGGCAATGAGCAGTTCTTC,CASNLRSGNEQFF
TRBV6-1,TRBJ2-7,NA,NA,TGTGCCAGCAGTGAATTGTACTTCGGGAAGATCGAGCAGTACTTC,CASSELYFGKIEQYF
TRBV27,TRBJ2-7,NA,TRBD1,TGTGCCAGCGCCCGATCGACAGGGTACGAGCAGTACTTC,CASARSTGYEQYF
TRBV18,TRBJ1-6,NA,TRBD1,TGTGCCAGCTCGGCCACCACAGGGGGCTCGAGGGCACCCCTCCACTTT,CASSATTGGSRAPLHF
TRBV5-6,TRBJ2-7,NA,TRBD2,TGTGCCAGCAATCGACCGGGACTAGCGGGAGGACGCCCCTACGAGCAGTACTTC,CASNRPGLAGGRPYEQYF
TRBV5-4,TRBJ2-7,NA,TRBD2,TGTGCCAGCAGCTTTTTGGCGGGAGGGGTTCCCTACGAGCAGTACTTC,CASSFLAGGVPYEQYF
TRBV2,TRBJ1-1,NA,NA,TGTGCCAGGATGCCAAGGGGAACTGAAGCTTTCTTT,CARMPRGTEAFF
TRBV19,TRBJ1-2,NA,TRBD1,TGTGCCAGTAGTATGTTAGACAGGGACAGCTATGGCTACACCTTC,CASSMLDRDSYGYTF
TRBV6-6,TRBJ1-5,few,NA,TGTGCCAGCAGCAACAAGGTGGGAGGGCAGCCCCAGCATTTT,CASSNKVGGQPQHF
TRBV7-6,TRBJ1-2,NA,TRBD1,TGTGCCAGCAGTCCCGGACAGGTATATGGCTACACCTTC,CASSPGQVYGYTF
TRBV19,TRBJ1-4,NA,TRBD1,TGTGCCAGTAGTACGGGACAGGGGTCAGAAAAACTGTTTTTT,CASSTGQGSEKLFF
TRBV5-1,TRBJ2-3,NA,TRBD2,TGCGCCAGCAGCTTGCCCTCCGGGAGTAGCGGGAGGACAGATACGCAGTATTTT,CASSLPSGSSGRTDTQYF